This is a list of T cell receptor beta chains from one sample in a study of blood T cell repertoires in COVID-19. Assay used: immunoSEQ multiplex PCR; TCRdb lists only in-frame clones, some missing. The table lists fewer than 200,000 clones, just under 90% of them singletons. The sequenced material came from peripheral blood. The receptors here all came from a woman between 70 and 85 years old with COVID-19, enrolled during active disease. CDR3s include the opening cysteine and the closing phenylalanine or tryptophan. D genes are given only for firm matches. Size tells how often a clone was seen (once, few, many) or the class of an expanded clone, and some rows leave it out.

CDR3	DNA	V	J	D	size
CASSLAPLTSGSPQETQYF	TGTGCCAGCAGCTTGGCCCCTCTCACTAGCGGGAGCCCCCAAGAGACCCAGTACTTC	TRBV7-2	TRBJ2-5	TRBD2	-
CASSFGQGDNSPLHF	TGTGCCAGCAGTTTTGGACAGGGTGACAATTCACCCCTCCACTTT	TRBV28	TRBJ1-6	TRBD1	-
CASSLHSSGANVLTF	TGTGCCAGCAGCTTACATAGCTCTGGGGCCAACGTCCTGACTTTC	TRBV11-3	TRBJ2-6	-	once
CASSRTGISYEQYF	TGCGCCAGCAGCCGGACAGGGATCTCCTACGAGCAGTACTTC	TRBV5-1	TRBJ2-7	TRBD1	-
CASSSSGTGNEQFF	TGTGCCAGCAGTTCTAGCGGGACGGGCAATGAGCAGTTCTTC	TRBV7-6	TRBJ2-1	TRBD2	-
CASSSDRGSTISYNEQFF	TGTGCCAGCAGTAGCGACAGGGGTAGTACGATTTCCTACAATGAGCAGTTCTTC	TRBV6-2/TRBV6-3	TRBJ2-1	TRBD1	-
CASSQGALDTQYF	TGCGCCAGCAGCCAAGGGGCGTTAGATACGCAGTATTTT	TRBV4-3	TRBJ2-3	-	-
CASSITGRQNTGELFF	TGTGCCAGCAGCATTACAGGGAGACAAAACACCGGGGAGCTGTTTTTT	TRBV5-6	TRBJ2-2	-	-
CASSQDRGSYNYGYTF	TGTGCCAGCAGCCAAGATAGGGGGAGTTACAACTATGGCTACACCTTC	TRBV4-2	TRBJ1-2	-	once
CASSPGLAGGLVTDTQYF	TGTGCCAGCAGCCCCGGACTAGCGGGAGGGCTGGTAACAGATACGCAGTATTTT	TRBV7-2	TRBJ2-3	TRBD2	once
CAWSARTGGKTGNTIYF	TGTGCCTGGAGTGCCAGAACAGGGGGTAAAACTGGAAACACCATATATTTT	TRBV30	TRBJ1-3	TRBD1	few
CAARDGTTNGYTF	TGTGCCGCCCGCGACGGAACTACAAATGGCTACACCTTC	TRBV6-5	TRBJ1-2	-	-
CASSTPTGGVEKLFF	TGTGCCAGCAGCACTCCGACAGGGGGCGTTGAAAAACTGTTTTTT	TRBV7-2	TRBJ1-4	TRBD1	-
CASSGDSFQPQHF	TGTGCCAGCTCGGGGGACAGTTTTCAGCCCCAGCATTTT	TRBV18	TRBJ1-5	TRBD1	-
CAWANRVSGNTIYF	TGTGCCTGGGCGAACAGGGTGTCTGGAAACACCATATATTTT	TRBV30	TRBJ1-3	-	-
CASSQGTGWTDTQYF	TGCGCCAGCAGCCAAGGGACAGGGTGGACAGATACGCAGTATTTT	TRBV4-3	TRBJ2-3	TRBD1	-